Listed below are T cell receptor beta chains from one sample, sequenced in a study of blood T cell repertoires in COVID-19. Method: immunoSEQ multiplex PCR; TCRdb's copy keeps in-frame clones and lacks some. The top ten hold over 15% of the sample, which has over 150,000 clones, around nine tenths seen once. The sequencing sample was made of peripheral blood. The receptors were sampled from a man aged 50 or older with COVID-19, enrolled during active disease. Each CDR3 is given without its conserved first and last residue. Fields, in order: CDR3 length, V gene, CDR3 protein.

length: 18; V: TRBV28; CDR3: ASSSQALRGVVGSNQPQH
length: 13; V: TRBV15; CDR3: ATSTLRESNQPQH
length: 13; V: TRBV19; CDR3: ASSISGRGTGELF
length: 14; V: TRBV18; CDR3: ASSPIGGGTQETQY
length: 13; V: TRBV2; CDR3: ASSERRLAGGEQF
length: 14; V: TRBV5-4; CDR3: ASSLLSGAIQETQY
length: 12; V: TRBV29-1; CDR3: SVSRQGDTGELF
length: 14; V: TRBV11-2; CDR3: ASSLKTPRQATEAF
length: 12; V: TRBV21-1; CDR3: ASRPGQDTRGAV
length: 15; V: TRBV11-2; CDR3: ASSLDSSGSPYNEQF
length: 13; V: TRBV7-8; CDR3: ASSPSGGRDQPQH
length: 14; V: TRBV9; CDR3: ASSSSPGNSRDEQY
length: 13; V: TRBV27; CDR3: ASSSRTGINQPQH
length: 9; V: TRBV3-1/TRBV3-2; CDR3: ASRDRGGYT
length: 13; V: TRBV19; CDR3: ASSISITGNTEAF
length: 13; V: TRBV2; CDR3: ASSEEGYGNQPQH
length: 12; V: TRBV11-1; CDR3: ASSLGTNEETQY
length: 14; V: TRBV7-3; CDR3: ASSLLLAGEGYEQF
length: 13; V: TRBV7-9; CDR3: ASSHLPGANTEAF